This TCR beta chain was recorded in a study of post-analysis software for immune sequencing data. The V gene's germline CDR1 is DFQATT and CDR2 SNEGSKA (reference sequence). The CDR3 contains 17 residues. The V gene end was trimmed by 3 bases and the J gene end by 8 bases; junction bases not matched to a gene: 17. The table lists this clonotype with a count of one. Antigen specificity is unknown. Tagging with unique molecular identifiers was a feature of the TCR beta cDNA libraries. TCRdb passed the PCR reads through MiXCR, listing each CDR3 protein once. The sample consists of about 260,000 distinct CDR3 sequences, 36% of them appearing once. Study outcomes and limitations: Patients carried roughly 5 TRBV segments more frequently than controls did, and TRBV5-6, TRBV5-1 and TRBV20-1 were among them.

Sequences were obtained from blood. The rearrangement joins TRBV20-1 to TRBJ2-3; TRBD2 agrees at 10 bases. The TCR originated in a girl between 5 and 17 years old with multiple sclerosis. The DNA of the CDR3 is TGCAGTGCTAGTTCCCTTTTGCTAGCGGGAGAAGTGGGTACGCAGTATTTT. This translates into CSASSLLLAGEVGTQYF.